The 18 T cell receptor beta chains given below trace back to one sample, sequenced in a study of blood T cell repertoires in COVID-19. TCRdb's copy holds only in-frame clones and misses some; the assay was immunoSEQ multiplex PCR. The repertoire holds some 150,000 clones, with 70% to 90% as singletons. Material: peripheral blood. These receptors were obtained from a human donor with acute or convalescent COVID-19. The donor label of this sample is uncertain.

V gene TRBV18 combines with J gene TRBJ2-2; 9 positions match TRBD1. Germline assignment: CDR1 KGHSH and CDR2 LQKENI. The CDR3 runs 15 residues. With V trimmed by 2 bases and J by 7 bases, 5 bases remained unmatched. The CDR3 region has the DNA TGTGCCAGCTCACCAACCGGGACAGGGATCGGGGAGCTGTTTTTT. This translates into CASSPTGTGIGELFF.

V is TRBV3-1 (or the pseudogene TRBV3-2) and J is TRBJ2-2; 10 nucleotides match TRBD1. CDR3 length: 16 residues. The germline gives CDR1 LGHDT, CDR2 YNNKEL (reference sequence). With V trimmed by 2 bases and J by 6 bases, 6 bases remained unmatched. CDR3 region: CASSQFLTGGAGELFF. Here the CDR3 DNA reads TGTGCCAGCAGCCAATTTTTGACAGGGGGCGCCGGGGAGCTGTTTTTT.

J is TRBJ1-4 and V is TRBV3-1 (or the pseudogene TRBV3-2); maybe TRBD1 (5 bases). Germline V gene sequence: CDR1 LGHDT, CDR2 YNNKEL (reference sequence). The CDR3 extends over 15 amino acids. Trimming removed 1 base from V and 8 bases from J, with 14 bases in between. CDR3 coding DNA: TGTGCCAGCAGCCAAGTCCCGACAGAAGGAGAAAAACTGTTTTTT. Translating it yields CASSQVPTEGEKLFF.

This sequence joins TRBV29-1 and TRBJ2-3; D gene unclear. In germline, CDR1 is SQVTM, CDR2 ANQGSEA. The CDR3 runs 14 residues. V dropped 0 bases and J dropped 1 base, with 8 bases sitting between them. The CDR3 DNA reads TGCAGCGTTGAAGATAATTTCGGCACAGATACGCAGTATTTT. Translated, it gives CSVEDNFGTDTQYF.

J is TRBJ1-1 and V is TRBV28; TRBD1 might be the D (6 bases). Trimming shortened V by 6 bases and J by 1 base, and 9 bases separated the two germline ends. The CDR3 spans 13 residues. The germline V gene has CDR1 MDHEN and CDR2 SYDVKM. Here the CDR3 reads CASRTGQNTEAFF. CDR3 nucleotides: TGTGCCAGCAGGACAGGCCAGAACACTGAAGCTTTCTTT.

This clone was observed a handful of times. The chain employs TRBV30 and TRBJ1-2; D is unclear. CDR3 length: 16 amino acids. Deletions cut 0 bases from V and 4 bases from J, with 18 bases between. Germline V gene data show CDR1 as GTSNPN and CDR2 as SVGIG (reference sequence). The CDR3 protein is CAWSVLSGSRGYGYTF. CDR3 coding DNA: TGTGCCTGGAGTGTACTTTCAGGATCTCGGGGCTATGGCTACACCTTC.

This clone was seen a single time. This chain joins TRBV24-1 and TRBJ2-1; 8 bases match TRBD2. Losses at the gene ends were 12 bases for V and 0 bases for J; bases not matched to a gene: 3. The germline V gene encodes CDR1 KGHDR and CDR2 SFDVKD. The CDR3 is 13 residues long. The CDR3: CAAGTSSYNEQFF. CDR3 DNA: TGTGCCGCCGGGACTAGCTCCTACAATGAGCAGTTCTTC.

This chain uses TRBV9 with TRBJ2-3, with D possibly being TRBD2 (6 bases). Germline V lookup: CDR1 SGDLS, CDR2 YYNGEE. This CDR3 is built from 15 residues. V lost 0 bases, J lost 1 base, and 9 bases lay in between. CDR3 region: CASSVVLAGTDTQYF. DNA for the CDR3: TGTGCCAGCAGCGTAGTATTAGCGGGCACAGATACGCAGTATTTT.

CDR3 DNA: TGTGCCAGCAGTGCCCCCGGGACAGGGTCCTCCGGGGAGCTGTTTTTT. As protein: CASSAPGTGSSGELFF. The chain has TRBV28 and TRBJ2-2, with 9 bases that match TRBD1. CDR3 size: 16 residues. Trimming took 5 bases from V and 6 from J; bases not matched to a gene: 10. Germline V CDR1 and CDR2: MDHEN, SYDVKM.

The rearrangement joins TRBV4-3 to TRBJ2-5; 7 bases are shared with TRBD1. The V gene end was trimmed by 4 bases and the J gene end by 4 bases; junction bases not matched to a gene: 9. Per germline, CDR1 LGHNA and CDR2 YSLEER. CDR3 length: 15 residues. Written as DNA, the CDR3 is TGCGCCAGCAGCCGGATCAGGGGGTCGCGAGAGACCCAGTACTTC. It is translated as CASSRIRGSRETQYF.

V gene TRBV28 combines with J gene TRBJ1-1, with D maybe TRBD1 (5 bases). Trimming cost V 6 bases and J 1 base, with 15 bases left between them. The CDR3 contains 15 residues. Germline V gene data show CDR1 as MDHEN and CDR2 as SYDVKM. The CDR3 DNA reads as TGTGCCAGCAGAGTAATAGGGGTTGGGAACACTGAAGCTTTCTTT. Protein sequence: CASRVIGVGNTEAFF.

The chain combines TRBV5-3 with TRBJ2-7; 9 bases match TRBD1. Being an ORF, TRBV5-3 has a function that is uncertain. The V and J ends lost 2 bases and 0 bases, in that order; junction bases with no gene match: 3. The CDR3 runs 15 residues. CDR3 sequence: CARSFGQGSSYEQYF. The CDR3 region has the DNA TGTGCCAGAAGCTTTGGACAGGGGAGCTCCTACGAGCAGTACTTC.

The chain has TRBV19 and TRBJ1-5; D not certain. V was cut by 9 bases and J by 2 bases, with 20 bases left in between. Germline lookup yields CDR1 LNHDA and CDR2 SQIVND (reference sequence). CDR3 length: 16 residues. CDR3 DNA sequence: TGTGCCAGCCAGGAGGGAGTTTTTCGGGGCAATCAGCCCCAGCATTTT. This sequence encodes CASQEGVFRGNQPQHF.

For the CDR3, the DNA is TGCGCCAGCAGCCAGGAACCAAGCAGGGTGGGTAACTATGGCTACACCTTC. This translates into CASSQEPSRVGNYGYTF. V usage is TRBV4-3 and J usage is TRBJ1-2, with D perhaps matching TRBD1 (5 bases). Germline V gene lookup returns CDR1 LGHNA and CDR2 YSLEER. Between the trimmed V and J ends, which lost 3 bases and 1 base, there was a span of 18 bases. This CDR3 has 17 residues.

V is TRBV30 and J is TRBJ1-2; 7 positions agree with TRBD1. This CDR3 spans 14 amino acids. V lost 2 bases to trimming and J lost 4 bases; unmatched junction nucleotides: 7. Germline CDR1 is GTSNPN and CDR2 is SVGIG (reference sequence). CDR3 loop: CAWSQAPGGYGYTF. The CDR3 coding sequence is TGTGCCTGGAGTCAGGCTCCAGGGGGCTATGGCTACACCTTC.

The V call is TRBV3-1 (or the pseudogene TRBV3-2), the J call TRBJ2-3; 11 bases are a match to TRBD2. The CDR3 spans 15 residues. Germline CDR1 LGHDT, CDR2 YNNKEL (reference sequence). Trimming took 1 base from V and 3 from J; bases not matched to a gene: 0. CDR3 residues: CASSQGLAGTDTQYF. In DNA form, the CDR3 reads TGTGCCAGCAGCCAAGGACTAGCGGGGACAGATACGCAGTATTTT.

V is TRBV5-1 and J is TRBJ2-7, with 11 bases aligning to TRBD1. Germline CDR1 and CDR2: SGHRS and YFSETQ. The CDR3 loop spans 15 amino acids. With 4 bases clipped from V and 3 bases from J, the junction kept 6 bases outside the gene matches. CDR3 bases: TGCGCCAGCAGCCCCTGGGGACAGGGGGTCTACGAGCAGTACTTC. It codes for CASSPWGQGVYEQYF.

The genes are TRBV24-1 and TRBJ2-7; TRBD1 is a possible D gene (5 bases). CDR3 size: 17 residues. V was trimmed by 8 bases and J by 2 bases, leaving 24 bases between them. Germline V CDR1 and CDR2: KGHDR, SFDVKD. CDR3 sequence reads: CATIDSRGEETTYEQYF. The CDR3 nucleotides are TGTGCCACCATAGACAGCCGAGGAGAGGAAACTACCTACGAGCAGTACTTC.